This entry lists 6 T cell receptor beta chains sequenced from one sample in a study of quantifying T cell responses using KT2 cells. Study overall: Reverse transcription used primers in the TCR alpha and beta constant regions.

A single-stranded UMI oligo with SP2 sequence was ligated to cDNA 3' ends. An equimolar mix of RC1.1 and RC1.2 primed the beta chain across TRBC1 and TRBC2. TCRdb reprocessed the UMI-ligation and nested PCR reads with MiXCR, giving one entry per CDR3 protein. Of about 32,000 distinct CDR3 sequences listed, less than 7.5% are singletons. Source material: PBMCs spiked with cells of the T cell clone KT2. The receptors originated from a human donor.

In its sample, this clonotype was seen a few times. A much larger clone lies one base from this, so it may be a read error. J is TRBJ1-2 and V is TRBV18; 9 nucleotides match TRBD1. From germline, CDR1 is KGHSH and CDR2 LQKENI. CDR3 length equals 15 residues. The CDR3 protein is CASSPGQGRGGGYNF. CDR3 nucleotides: TGTGCCAGCTCGCCAGGACAGGGGCGAGGAGGTGGCTACAACTTC. Complete variable domain (other parts from reference TRBV18 and TRBJ1-2): NAGVMQNPRHLVRRRGQEARLRCSPMKGHSHVYWYRQLPEEGLKFMVYLQKENIIDESGMPKERFSAEFPKEGPSILRIQQVVRGDSAAYFCASSPGQGRGGGYNFGSGTRLTVV.

The chain joins TRBV6-2 or TRBV6-3 to TRBJ2-5, with 8 nucleotides matching TRBD1. Germline V CDR1 and CDR2: MNHEY, SVGEGT. The V segment lost 4 bases and the J segment 0 bases; nucleotides outside the gene matches: 1. The CDR3 consists of 14 residues. The CDR3 DNA sequence: TGTGCCAGCAGTTCAGGGGGCCACCAAGAGACCCAGTACTTC. Translated, it gives CASSSGGHQETQYF.

The genes are TRBV7-8 and TRBJ2-2; D not certain. V was trimmed by 7 bases and J by 4 bases, leaving 19 bases between them. The CDR3 spans 16 residues. Germline CDR1 and CDR2: SGHVS and FQNEAQ. For the CDR3, the DNA is TGTGCCAGCAATTTACGAGGATCGGCGAGCACCGGGGAGCTGTTTTTT. It yields the protein CASNLRGSASTGELFF.

This chain uses TRBV28 with TRBJ1-2; no firm D call. The germline CDR1 and CDR2 sequences are MDHEN and SYDVKM. V was cut by 8 bases and J by 4 bases, with 14 bases left in between. The CDR3 sequence is 13 residues long. This CDR3 reads CASSITRTYGYTF. The CDR3 coding sequence is TGTGCCAGCTCCATTACTCGGACCTATGGCTACACCTTC.

This clonotype was seen at least ten times. The chain is built from TRBV2 and TRBJ1-5, with 8 nucleotides matching TRBD1. V dropped 3 bases and J dropped 6; count of bases not matched to a gene: 4. The CDR3 consists of 14 residues. Germline-derived CDR1 and CDR2 are SNHLY and FYNNEI. The chain's CDR3 is CASSDRQGSQPQHF. The DNA of the CDR3 is TGTGCCAGCAGTGATCGACAGGGGAGTCAGCCCCAGCATTTT.

The CDR3 loop is CASSLGRTAYEQYF. CDR3 coding DNA: TGTGCCAGCAGCTTAGGTCGGACTGCCTACGAGCAGTACTTC. The rearrangement links TRBV7-2 to TRBJ2-7, with D tentatively TRBD2 (5 bases). Germline V gene data show CDR1 as SGHTA and CDR2 as FQGNSA. The CDR3 spans 14 residues. Trimming pared 1 base from V and 2 bases from J, leaving 9 bases between.